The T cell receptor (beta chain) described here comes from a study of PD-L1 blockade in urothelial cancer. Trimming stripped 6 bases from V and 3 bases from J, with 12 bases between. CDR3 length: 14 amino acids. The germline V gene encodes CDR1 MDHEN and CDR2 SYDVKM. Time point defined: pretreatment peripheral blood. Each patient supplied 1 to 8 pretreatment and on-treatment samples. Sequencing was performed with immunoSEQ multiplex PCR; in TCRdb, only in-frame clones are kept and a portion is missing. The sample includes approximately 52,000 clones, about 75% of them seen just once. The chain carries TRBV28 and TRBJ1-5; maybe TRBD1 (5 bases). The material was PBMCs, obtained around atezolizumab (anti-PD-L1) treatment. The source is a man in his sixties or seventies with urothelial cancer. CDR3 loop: CASRRTGINQPQHF. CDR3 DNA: TGTGCCAGCAGACGAACAGGAATCAATCAGCCCCAGCATTTT.